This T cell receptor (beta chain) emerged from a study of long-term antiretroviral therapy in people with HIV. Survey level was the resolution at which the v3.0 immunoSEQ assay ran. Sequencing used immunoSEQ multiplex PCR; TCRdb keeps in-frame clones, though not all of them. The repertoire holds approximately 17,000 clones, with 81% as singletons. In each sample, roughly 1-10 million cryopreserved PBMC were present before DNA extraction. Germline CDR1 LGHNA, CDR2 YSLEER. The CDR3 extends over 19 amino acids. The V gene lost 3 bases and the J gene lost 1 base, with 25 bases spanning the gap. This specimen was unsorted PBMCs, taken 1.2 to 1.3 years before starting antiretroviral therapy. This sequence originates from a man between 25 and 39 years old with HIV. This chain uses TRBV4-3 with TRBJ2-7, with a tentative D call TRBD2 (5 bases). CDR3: CASSHDRSPGPTGSYEQYF. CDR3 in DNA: TGCGCCAGCAGCCATGACCGATCTCCGGGCCCCACGGGGTCCTACGAGCAGTACTTC.